This TCR beta chain originates from a study of T cell changes during pregnancy in multiple sclerosis. Data came from immunoSEQ multiplex PCR; TCRdb stores just in-frame clones and leaves some out. Of 90,000 to 95,000 clones in the sample, 85% to 95% are singletons; the top ten hold around 4.5%. This CDR3 is 15 amino acids long. The V end lost 3 bases, the J end lost 7 bases, and 16 bases lay between the germline ends. Germline CDR1 reads WSHSY; CDR2 reads SAAADI. This sequence originates from a female donor with multiple sclerosis, enrolled in a pregnancy study. The specimen comprised peripheral blood, sampled in the first trimester of pregnancy. The gene calls are TRBV10-2 and TRBJ1-5; D unclear. In DNA form, the CDR3 reads TGCGCCAGCAGTGAAAGTGGAGGGCATCGCCAGCCCCAGCATTTT. It encodes CASSESGGHRQPQHF.